This paragraph reports one T cell receptor (beta chain). This CDR3 region has 16 residues. Between the trimmed V and J ends, which lost 4 bases and 0 bases, there was a span of 16 bases. CDR1 is SGHVS and CDR2 is FQNEAQ in the germline V gene. The entry originates in a study of control samples from healthy donors and cancer patients. The table came from immunoSEQ multiplex PCR; TCRdb's copy has only in-frame clones and leaves some out. The sample shows around 130,000 clones, about 88% of them seen only once. The specimen was blood. The receptor was isolated from a man aged 50-60 years in good health. V gene TRBV7-8 combines with J gene TRBJ2-7; D gene unclear. Written as DNA, the CDR3 is TGTGCCAGCAGCTCCCCCCCCGACACGAGCTCCTACGAGCAGTACTTC. Translation gives CASSSPPDTSSYEQYF.